A single sample is the source of the 10 T cell receptor beta chains below, sequenced in a study of T cell responses to AZD1222 COVID-19 vaccine (dated by TCRdb to about 2021). Library preparation used the immunoSEQ multiplex PCR assay. Imported from immuneACCESS, the table was reduced by TCRdb to in-frame sequences with V and J called. These copies leave out some clones; in studies compared against another copy, an unresolved V gene accounts for under half, and the cause of the remainder is not known. The sample table lists some 120,000 clones, roughly 90% of them with a count of one. The ten largest clones take up 0.8% to 1.1% of the sample. The intended sense of this specimen's time point label: baseline before first vaccination. The sample in question was peripheral blood, obtained on day 0 of AZD1222 vaccination. These receptor sequences come from an adult in good health.

The chain recombines TRBV5-4 with TRBJ2-2; no clear D. CDR1 and CDR2 (germline): SGHNT, YYREEE (reference sequence). Trimming shortened V by 1 base and J by 0 bases, and 16 bases separated the two germline ends. The CDR3 runs 18 residues. In nucleotides, the CDR3 is TGTGCCAGCAGCTTGTCGGTGCTAGGTTTTGCGAACACCGGGGAGCTGTTTTTT. Its translation is CASSLSVLGFANTGELFF.

The chain recombines TRBV27 with TRBJ1-3; D is unresolved. The CDR3 spans 16 residues. The V and J ends lost 1 base and 0 bases respectively, with 10 bases between them. The germline gives CDR1 MNHEY, CDR2 SMNVEV (reference sequence). CDR3 in amino acids: CASSLFGVPSGNTIYF. Here the CDR3 DNA reads TGTGCCAGCAGTTTATTCGGGGTACCCTCTGGAAACACCATATATTTT.

This chain joins TRBV6-5 and TRBJ1-3; possible D gene TRBD1, 5 bases. Between the trimmed V and J ends, which lost 4 bases and 3 bases, there was a span of 13 bases. The CDR3 sequence is 15 residues long. Germline CDR1 reads MNHEY; CDR2 reads SVGAGI. CDR3: CASSLRGRFGNTIYF. The CDR3 coding sequence is TGTGCCAGCAGTTTGCGGGGCAGATTTGGAAACACCATATATTTT.

This clone was counted a few times. J is TRBJ1-3 and V is TRBV28, with TRBD1 as a possible D gene (6 bases). Trimming shortened V by 4 bases and J by 3 bases, and 19 bases separated the two germline ends. Germline CDR1 MDHEN, CDR2 SYDVKM. This CDR3 is built from 17 residues. The CDR3 region has the DNA TGTGCCAGCAGTTATGTTTTAGGGGGTGGACTTGGAAACACCATATATTTT. It codes for CASSYVLGGGLGNTIYF. Full variable domain (missing parts from reference TRBV28 and TRBJ1-3): DVKVTQSSRYLVKRTGEKVFLECVQDMDHENMFWYRQDPGLGLRLIYFSYDVKMKEKGDIPEGYSVSREKKERFSLILESASTNQTSMYLCASSYVLGGGLGNTIYFGEGSWLTVV.

The V call is TRBV5-1, the J call TRBJ2-7; the match to TRBD1 covers 7 bases. Germline CDR1 and CDR2: SGHRS and YFSETQ. The CDR3 sequence is 16 residues long. V was pared by 2 bases and J by 4 bases, with 12 bases of the junction left unmatched. The CDR3 is CASSLRTGGLPYEQYF. In nucleotides, the CDR3 is TGCGCCAGCAGCTTACGGACAGGCGGGTTACCATACGAGCAGTACTTC.

The chain is built from TRBV24-1 and TRBJ2-1; tentative D call: TRBD1 (6 bases). V was trimmed by 3 bases and J by 5 bases, leaving 16 bases between them. The CDR3 runs 16 residues. Germline V gene lookup returns CDR1 KGHDR and CDR2 SFDVKD. CDR3 amino acids: CATSDQGRRTDNEQFF. The CDR3 region has the DNA TGTGCCACCAGTGATCAGGGACGGAGGACAGACAATGAGCAGTTCTTC.

V usage is TRBV9 and J usage is TRBJ2-2; D is perhaps TRBD1 (5 bases). The CDR3 runs 14 residues. Trimming shortened V by 4 bases and J by 6 bases, and 13 bases separated the two germline ends. Germline V gene sequence: CDR1 SGDLS, CDR2 YYNGEE. DNA for the CDR3: TGTGCCAGCAGCTTTAGTCAGGGTTCCGGGGAGCTGTTTTTT. It specifies CASSFSQGSGELFF.

V and J are TRBV9 and TRBJ2-7, with a possible D match to TRBD2 (6 bases). Germline V lookup: CDR1 SGDLS, CDR2 YYNGEE. V lost 3 bases and J 4 bases, leaving 14 bases between the germline ends. The CDR3 runs to 14 residues. CDR3 in amino acids: CASSGRDSSYEQYF. The CDR3 coding sequence is TGTGCCAGCAGCGGTCGGGACTCCTCTTACGAGCAGTACTTC. The full variable domain, with the rest looked up from reference TRBV9 and TRBJ2-7, is DSGVTQTPKHLITATGQRVTLRCSPRSGDLSVYWYQQSLDQGLQFLIQYYNGEERAKGNILERFSAQQFPDLHSELNLSSLELGDSALYFCASSGRDSSYEQYFGPGTRLTVT.

The V call is TRBV21-1, the J call TRBJ2-3; TRBD2 is the table's D call, not checked against the DNA. TRBV21-1 counts as a pseudogene. CDR3 length equals 16 residues. The CDR3: CASSKARREGADTQYF. In DNA form, the CDR3 reads TGTGCCAGCAGCAAAGCACGGCGGGAGGGTGCGGATACGCAGTATTTT.

This sequence joins TRBV2 and TRBJ2-3, with a weak D call TRBD1 (5 bases). The germline gives CDR1 SNHLY, CDR2 FYNNEI. V lost 3 bases to trimming and J lost 3 bases, with 10 bases between them. This CDR3 has 14 amino acids. CDR3 coding DNA: TGTGCCAGCAGTGACAGGGCGGTAACAGATACGCAGTATTTT. It yields the protein CASSDRAVTDTQYF.